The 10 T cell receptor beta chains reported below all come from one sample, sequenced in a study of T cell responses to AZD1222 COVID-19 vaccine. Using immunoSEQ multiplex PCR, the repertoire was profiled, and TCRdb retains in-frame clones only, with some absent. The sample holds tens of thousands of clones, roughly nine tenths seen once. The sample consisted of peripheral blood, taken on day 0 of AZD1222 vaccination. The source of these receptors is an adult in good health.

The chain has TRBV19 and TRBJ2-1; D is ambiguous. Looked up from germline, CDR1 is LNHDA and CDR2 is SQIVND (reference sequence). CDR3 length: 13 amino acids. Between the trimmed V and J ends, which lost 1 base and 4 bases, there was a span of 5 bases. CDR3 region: CASSIGPYNEQFF. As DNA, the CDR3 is TGTGCCAGTAGTATAGGACCGTACAATGAGCAGTTCTTC. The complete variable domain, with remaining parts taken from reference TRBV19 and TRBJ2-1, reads DGGITQSPKYLFRKEGQNVTLSCEQNLNHDAMYWYRQDPGQGLRLIYYSQIVNDFQKGDIAEGYSVSREKKESFPLTVTSAQKNPTAFYLCASSIGPYNEQFFGPGTRLTVL.

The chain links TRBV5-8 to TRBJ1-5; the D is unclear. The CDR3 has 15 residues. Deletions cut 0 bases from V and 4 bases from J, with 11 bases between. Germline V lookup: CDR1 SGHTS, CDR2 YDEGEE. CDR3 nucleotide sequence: TGTGCCAGCAGCTTGGCCGGCCAAGGAAATCAGCCCCAGCATTTT. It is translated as CASSLAGQGNQPQHF.

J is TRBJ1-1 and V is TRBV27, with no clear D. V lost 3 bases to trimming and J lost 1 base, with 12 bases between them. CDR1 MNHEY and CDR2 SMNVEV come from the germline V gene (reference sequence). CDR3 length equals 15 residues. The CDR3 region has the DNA TGTGCCAGCAGTTTGGGAGGGAAAGGGAACACTGAAGCTTTCTTT. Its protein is CASSLGGKGNTEAFF.

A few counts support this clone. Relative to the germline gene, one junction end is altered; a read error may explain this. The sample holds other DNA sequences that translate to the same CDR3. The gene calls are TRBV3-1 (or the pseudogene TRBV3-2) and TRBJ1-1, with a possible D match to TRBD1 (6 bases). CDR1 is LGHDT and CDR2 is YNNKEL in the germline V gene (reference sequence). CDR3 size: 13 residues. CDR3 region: CASSQGRDTEAFF. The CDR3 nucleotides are TGTGCCAGCAGCCAAGGCCGGGACACCGAAGCTTTCTTT.

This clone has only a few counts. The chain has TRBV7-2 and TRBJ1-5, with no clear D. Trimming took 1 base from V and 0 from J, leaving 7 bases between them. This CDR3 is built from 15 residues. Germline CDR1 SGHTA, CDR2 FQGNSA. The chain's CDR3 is CASSLVVNSNQPQHF. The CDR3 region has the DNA TGTGCCAGCAGCTTAGTCGTGAATAGCAATCAGCCCCAGCATTTT.

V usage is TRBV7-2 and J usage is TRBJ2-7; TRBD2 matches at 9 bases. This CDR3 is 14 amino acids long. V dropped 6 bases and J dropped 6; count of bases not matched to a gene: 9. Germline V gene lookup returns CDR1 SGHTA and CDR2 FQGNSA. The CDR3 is CASRPSGTIFEQYF. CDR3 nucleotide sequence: TGTGCCAGCAGACCTAGCGGGACCATTTTCGAGCAGTACTTC.

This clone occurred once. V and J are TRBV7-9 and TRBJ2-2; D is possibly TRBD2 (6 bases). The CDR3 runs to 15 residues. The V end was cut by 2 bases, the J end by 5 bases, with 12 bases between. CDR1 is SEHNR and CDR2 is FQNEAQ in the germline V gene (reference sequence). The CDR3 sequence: CASSLSRLGTGELFF. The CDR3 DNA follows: TGTGCCAGCAGCTTATCCCGACTAGGAACCGGGGAGCTGTTTTTT.

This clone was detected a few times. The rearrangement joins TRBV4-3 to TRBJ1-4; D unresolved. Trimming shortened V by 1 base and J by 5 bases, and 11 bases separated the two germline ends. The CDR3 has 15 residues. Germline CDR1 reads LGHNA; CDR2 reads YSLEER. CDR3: CASSQGGSQNEKLFF. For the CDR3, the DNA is TGCGCCAGCAGCCAAGGTGGGAGCCAAAATGAAAAACTGTTTTTT.

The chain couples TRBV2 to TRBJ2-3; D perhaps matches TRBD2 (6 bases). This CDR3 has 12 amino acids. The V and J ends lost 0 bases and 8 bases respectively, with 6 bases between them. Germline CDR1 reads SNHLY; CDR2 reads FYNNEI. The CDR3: CASSEAGGTQYF. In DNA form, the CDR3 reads TGTGCCAGCAGTGAAGCGGGGGGTACGCAGTATTTT.

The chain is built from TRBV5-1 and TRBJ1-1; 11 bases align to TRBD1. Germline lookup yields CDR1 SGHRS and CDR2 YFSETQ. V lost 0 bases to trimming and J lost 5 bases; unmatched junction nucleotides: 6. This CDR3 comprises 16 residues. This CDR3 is CASSLVDRGLGTEAFF. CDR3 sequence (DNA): TGCGCCAGCAGCTTGGTGGACAGGGGGCTGGGTACTGAAGCTTTCTTT. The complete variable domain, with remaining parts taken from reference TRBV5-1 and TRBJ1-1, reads KAGVTQTPRYLIKTRGQQVTLSCSPISGHRSVSWYQQTPGQGLQFLFEYFSETQRNKGNFPGRFSGRQFSNSRSEMNVSTLELGDSALYLCASSLVDRGLGTEAFFGQGTRLTVV.